These 18 T cell receptor beta chains were sequenced from one sample in a study of blood T cell repertoires in COVID-19. Method: immunoSEQ multiplex PCR; TCRdb's copy keeps in-frame clones and lacks some. Of over 75,000 clones listed, less than 85% are singletons. The sequenced sample consisted of peripheral blood. Receptors were obtained from a human donor in a cohort sampled during active COVID-19.

This chain links TRBV19 with TRBJ1-6; TRBD1 matches 7 bases. Trimming removed 6 bases from V and 3 bases from J; junction bases left unmatched: 8. The CDR3 is 16 residues long. Looked up from germline, CDR1 is LNHDA and CDR2 is SQIVND (reference sequence). The chain's CDR3 is CASRRDRTGYNSPLHF. CDR3 nucleotides: TGTGCCAGTAGACGGGACAGAACAGGCTATAATTCACCCCTCCACTTT.

The V gene is TRBV11-2, the J gene TRBJ1-1; D unclear. Trimming took off 0 bases at V and 6 bases at J, with 8 bases between the two ends. The germline V gene encodes CDR1 SGHAT and CDR2 FQNNGV. CDR3 size: 13 residues. The CDR3 sequence is CASSLEWYSEAFF. CDR3 bases: TGTGCCAGCAGCTTAGAGTGGTACTCTGAAGCTTTCTTT. The variable domain in full, with the rest retrieved from reference TRBV11-2 and TRBJ1-1, is EAGVAQSPRYKIIEKRQSVAFWCNPISGHATLYWYQQILGQGPKLLIQFQNNGVVDDSQLPKDRFSAERLKGVDSTLKIQPAKLEDSAVYLCASSLEWYSEAFFGQGTRLTVV.

The J gene is TRBJ1-5, the V gene TRBV7-2; the D is unclear. The germline V gene has CDR1 SGHTA and CDR2 FQGNSA. V dropped 4 bases and J dropped 4 bases, with 8 bases sitting between them. This CDR3 comprises 13 residues. Here the CDR3 DNA reads TGTGCCAGCAGCTCGCACGGGAATCAGCCCCAGCATTTT. Translation gives CASSSHGNQPQHF.

V and J are TRBV5-1 and TRBJ2-1; D possibly corresponds to TRBD1 (6 bases). The CDR3 runs to 14 residues. Germline CDR1 and CDR2: SGHRS and YFSETQ. Between the trimmed V and J ends, which lost 0 bases and 13 bases, there was a span of 17 bases. The CDR3 region has the DNA TGCGCCAGCAGCTTGGCCAACTACGGGGACAAACAGTTCTTC. This encodes CASSLANYGDKQFF.

The chain recombines TRBV11-2 with TRBJ2-7; D is unresolved. Germline V gene sequence: CDR1 SGHAT, CDR2 FQNNGV. The V end was cut by 3 bases, the J end by 3 bases, with 9 bases between. The CDR3 runs to 13 residues. The CDR3 region has the DNA TGTGCCAGCAGCTTCATTGAGAGCTACGAGCAGTACTTC. Protein: CASSFIESYEQYF.

The chain links TRBV9 to TRBJ2-1; 7 nucleotides align to TRBD2. Germline values: CDR1 SGDLS, CDR2 YYNGEE. The CDR3 sequence is 16 residues long. The V gene end was trimmed by 0 bases and the J gene end by 4 bases; junction bases not matched to a gene: 7. In nucleotides, the CDR3 is TGTGCCAGCAGCGTAGATCAGGAGGGAGGGTACAATGAGCAGTTCTTC. It specifies CASSVDQEGGYNEQFF.

This sequence joins TRBV12-2 and TRBJ2-5; the table's TRBD2 call for D was not verified on the DNA. TRBV12-2 is assigned pseudogene status. This CDR3 spans 18 amino acids. This chain's CDR3 is CASRLVALAGGTTETQYF. For the CDR3, the DNA is TGTGCAAGTCGCTTAGTGGCACTAGCGGGGGGCACCACAGAGACCCAGTACTTC.

The rearrangement joins TRBV5-1 to TRBJ2-6; 9 nucleotides line up with TRBD1. This CDR3 spans 18 amino acids. Germline V gene lookup returns CDR1 SGHRS and CDR2 YFSETQ. V trimming: 1 base; J trimming: 2 bases; junction bases outside the gene matches: 7. DNA of the CDR3: TGCGCCAGCAGCTTGTCCGGGACAGGGCTTACTGGGGCCAACGTCCTGACTTTC. This translates into CASSLSGTGLTGANVLTF.

The V gene is TRBV5-4, the J gene TRBJ1-5, with D possibly TRBD1 on 5 matching bases. The V end was cut by 3 bases, the J end by 7 bases, with 11 bases between. The CDR3 runs to 13 residues. Germline CDR1 reads SGHNT; CDR2 reads YYREEE (reference sequence). CDR3 protein: CASSSQGKQPQHF. The CDR3 coding sequence is TGTGCCAGCAGCTCCCAGGGAAAACAGCCCCAGCATTTT.

The V gene is TRBV3-1 (or the pseudogene TRBV3-2), the J gene TRBJ2-3; D may be TRBD1 (5 bases). V dropped 0 bases and J dropped 4 bases, with 11 bases sitting between them. The CDR3 runs 15 residues. Germline V gene lookup returns CDR1 LGHDT and CDR2 YNNKEL (reference sequence). The CDR3 DNA reads as TGTGCCAGCAGCCAAGATCTTCAGGGTGCAGATACGCAGTATTTT. It codes for CASSQDLQGADTQYF.

Only a few counts were recorded for this clone. CDR3 region: CASSEVPGGATDTQYF. The CDR3 DNA is TGTGCCAGCAGTGAAGTCCCGGGGGGAGCCACAGATACGCAGTATTTT. The J gene is TRBJ2-3, the V gene TRBV6-1, with 7 bases matching TRBD2. This CDR3 spans 16 amino acids. Germline-derived CDR1 and CDR2 are MNHNS and SASEGT. V trimming: 1 base; J trimming: 2 bases; junction bases outside the gene matches: 6.

The chain couples TRBV29-1 to TRBJ2-3; D possibly corresponds to TRBD2 (6 bases). CDR3 length: 13 residues. Germline CDR1 reads SQVTM; CDR2 reads ANQGSEA. Trimming removed 4 bases at V and 4 bases at J, with 12 bases between. The CDR3 reads CSVVTSGADTQYF. CDR3 in DNA: TGCAGCGTTGTTACCTCGGGGGCAGATACGCAGTATTTT.

This chain links TRBV28 with TRBJ2-5; 9 bases are a match to TRBD2. There are 15 residues in the CDR3. CDR1 and CDR2 (germline): MDHEN, SYDVKM. Unmatched junction bases numbered 4, after V lost 5 bases and J lost 0 bases. The DNA for the CDR3 is TGTGCCAGCAGTGCGGGGGGGGCTTACCAAGAGACCCAGTACTTC. Translation gives CASSAGGAYQETQYF.

The J gene is TRBJ2-1, the V gene TRBV7-3; TRBD2 is a possible D gene (6 bases). V shed 8 bases and J shed 7 bases, with 15 bases lying between them. CDR3 length: 13 residues. The V gene's germline CDR1 is SGHTA and CDR2 FQGTGA. The CDR3 DNA sequence: TGTGCCAGCCTTAAGTGGGGGGAAAATGAGCAGTTCTTC. Protein sequence: CASLKWGENEQFF.

The chain uses TRBV2 and TRBJ2-7, with D possibly TRBD2 on 6 matching bases. V was clipped by 6 bases and J by 2 bases, with 14 bases between them. The germline V gene has CDR1 SNHLY and CDR2 FYNNEI. This CDR3 contains 14 residues. Here the CDR3 reads CASRRAGTTYEQYF. The CDR3 DNA sequence: TGTGCCAGCAGGCGGGCGGGAACAACCTACGAGCAGTACTTC.

The J gene is TRBJ1-2, the V gene TRBV10-3; TRBD1 aligns across 8 bases. Looked up from germline, CDR1 is ENHRY and CDR2 is SYGVKD. The CDR3 contains 13 residues. With V trimmed by 10 bases and J by 6 bases, 10 bases remained unmatched. The CDR3, as DNA: TGTGCCACTACGGACAGGGAGGATAATGGCTACACCTTC. This translates into CATTDREDNGYTF.

The V and J genes are TRBV30 and TRBJ1-2, with D tentatively TRBD1 (6 bases). The CDR3 has 14 residues. Germline CDR1 GTSNPN, CDR2 SVGIG (reference sequence). V lost 0 bases and J lost 8, with 16 bases in between. CDR3 sequence reads: CAWSVGLGQSGYTF. CDR3 nucleotides: TGTGCCTGGAGTGTAGGCCTTGGACAGAGCGGCTACACCTTC.

The chain joins TRBV5-4 to TRBJ2-7; 10 bases fit TRBD1. The CDR3 spans 15 residues. The V gene's germline CDR1 is SGHNT and CDR2 YYREEE (reference sequence). Trimming cost V 3 bases and J 5 bases; bases outside gene matches: 8. CDR3 region: CASSSGQGYSHEQYF. The CDR3 DNA reads TGTGCCAGCAGCTCGGGACAGGGGTACAGTCACGAGCAGTACTTC.